A selection of T cell receptor beta chains follows, all from one sample in a study of prognosis after radiotherapy for stage I lung cancer. TCRdb reprocessed the multiplex PCR reads via MiXCR and lists one record per CDR3 protein. This sample has about 16,000 distinct CDR3 sequences, with less than 55% found just once. Here the sequenced sample was PBMCs, taken before or after stereotactic body radiation therapy (not recorded which). These receptor sequences come from a donor aged 50 or older with non-small cell lung cancer. CDR3s include the opening cysteine and the closing phenylalanine or tryptophan. A D gene is named only where the DNA matches it firmly. A clone size is listed for some rows: how often the clone was seen (once, few, many), or a class if it is expanded.

>-|-|TRBV30|TRBJ1-2
CAWSVGRVGGYTF
TGTGCCTGGAGTGTAGGCAGGGTCGGTGGCTACACCTTC
>once|-|TRBV12-3/TRBV12-4|TRBJ2-1
CANTGSRVANEQFF
TGTGCCAACACTGGGTCCCGGGTGGCCAATGAGCAGTTCTTC
>-|TRBD1|TRBV5-1|TRBJ2-2
CASSLRTGGDTGELFF
TGCGCCAGCAGCTTGAGGACAGGGGGCGACACCGGGGAGCTGTTTTTT
>medium-sized|-|TRBV6-1|TRBJ2-3
CASSPDPDTQYF
TGTGCCAGCAGTCCGGACCCAGATACGCAGTATTTT
>-|TRBD2|TRBV19|TRBJ2-5
CASSIRLAGETQYF
TGTGCCAGTAGTATAAGACTAGCTGGCGAGACCCAGTACTTC
>-|TRBD2|TRBV3-1|TRBJ2-7
CASRRGGPGYEQYF
TGTGCCAGCAGGCGGGGGGGGCCGGGGTACGAGCAGTACTTC
>-|TRBD1|TRBV24-1|TRBJ1-2
CATSRRDRVYGYTF
TGTGCCACCAGCCGCCGGGACAGGGTCTATGGCTACACCTTC
>many|TRBD1|TRBV25-1|TRBJ1-2
CASSGGQESGGYTF
TGTGCCAGCAGTGGAGGACAGGAATCGGGTGGCTACACCTTC
>many|TRBD1|TRBV27|TRBJ2-1
CASKTGGHEQFF
TGTGCCAGCAAAACAGGGGGTCATGAGCAGTTCTTC
>-|-|TRBV12-3/TRBV12-4|TRBJ1-5
CASSWRGNQPQHF
TGTGCCAGCAGTTGGAGGGGGAATCAGCCCCAGCATTTT
>many|-|TRBV10-3|TRBJ1-5
CALPSQMNPRRSNQPQHF
TGTGCCCTCCCATCCCAAATGAATCCCAGACGTAGCAATCAGCCCCAGCATTTT
>many|-|TRBV5-6|TRBJ1-2
CASSLAAWSYGYTF
TGTGCCAGCAGCTTGGCAGCTTGGAGCTATGGCTACACCTTC
>medium-sized|-|TRBV7-9|TRBJ2-2
CASSLLRANTGELFF
TGTGCCAGCAGCTTGCTGCGAGCGAACACCGGGGAGCTGTTTTTT
>many|TRBD1|TRBV28|TRBJ1-2
CASSSSFGQEGNYGYTF
TGTGCCAGCAGTTCTTCCTTTGGACAGGAAGGAAACTATGGCTACACCTTC
>-|TRBD1|TRBV5-5|TRBJ2-7
CASSLAGQGLSYEQYF
TGTGCCAGCAGCTTAGCCGGACAGGGGCTCTCCTACGAGCAGTACTTC
>-|-|TRBV19|TRBJ1-1
CASSIGGAEAFF
TGTGCCAGTAGTATAGGAGGAGCGGAAGCTTTCTTT
>medium-sized|-|TRBV2|TRBJ1-4
CASRGNRAGEKLFF
TGTGCCAGCAGGGGGAACAGGGCGGGGGAAAAACTGTTTTTT
>-|-|TRBV28|TRBJ2-7
CASILFGLEGHEQYF
TGTGCCAGCATTTTATTTGGTTTGGAGGGCCACGAGCAGTACTTC
>many|TRBD1|TRBV12-3/TRBV12-4|TRBJ2-4
CASSLRGPEKYF
TGTGCCAGCAGTTTAAGGGGGCCAGAAAAGTACTTC
>-|TRBD1|TRBV6-4|TRBJ2-3
CASSDSGQGADTQYF
TGTGCCAGCAGTGACTCGGGACAGGGGGCAGATACGCAGTATTTT